A selection of T cell receptor beta chains follows, all from one sample in a study of shared clonotypes between healthy human individuals. Only in-frame clones appear in the TCRdb table, and some are missing; sequencing was by immunoSEQ multiplex PCR. The sample contains about 660,000 clones, around two thirds of which appear only once. Sequencing input: memory CD4+ T cells sorted from blood. The receptors were gathered from a woman in her 30s in good health. Both conserved end residues are part of each CDR3. D genes are given only for firm matches. The size field is filled for only some rows; it gives once, few, many or a size class.

>TRBV7-2|TRBJ2-1|NA|NA
CASSLGRATEQFF
TGTGCCAGCAGCTTAGGTCGGGCGACTGAGCAGTTCTTC
>TRBV6-6|TRBJ2-1|NA|NA
CASSPEPAYNEQFF
TGTGCCAGCAGCCCTGAGCCGGCCTACAATGAGCAGTTCTTC
>TRBV10-2|TRBJ1-2|NA|TRBD1
CASSESTGAYGYTF
TGCGCCAGCAGTGAGTCGACAGGGGCCTATGGCTACACCTTC
>TRBV28|TRBJ2-3|NA|NA
CATRDSSTDTQYF
TGTGCGACGCGGGACAGTAGCACAGATACGCAGTATTTT
>TRBV30|TRBJ2-1|NA|TRBD2
CACAPGTRVLEQFF
TGTGCCTGCGCACCCGGGACTAGAGTCCTCGAGCAGTTCTTC
>TRBV19|TRBJ2-7|NA|TRBD1
CASSPRTGGRNEQYF
TGTGCCAGTAGTCCCCGGACAGGGGGACGCAACGAGCAGTACTTC
>TRBV2|TRBJ1-4|NA|NA
CASSVQGPATNEKLFF
TGTGCCAGCAGTGTCCAAGGGCCTGCAACTAATGAAAAACTGTTTTTT
>TRBV7-2|TRBJ2-3|NA|NA
CASSLVGTTDTQYF
TGTGCCAGCAGCTTAGTAGGAACTACAGATACGCAGTATTTT
>TRBV7-2|TRBJ1-5|NA|TRBD1
CASSFDRGSNQPQHF
TGTGCCAGCAGCTTCGACAGGGGTAGCAATCAGCCCCAGCATTTT
>TRBV11-2|TRBJ1-2|NA|NA
CASSFIAPERDYGYTF
TGTGCCAGCAGCTTTATTGCTCCGGAAAGGGACTATGGCTACACCTTC
>TRBV13|TRBJ2-1|once|TRBD1
CASSLRTGANEQFF
TGTGCCAGCAGCCTTCGGACAGGGGCCAATGAGCAGTTCTTC
>TRBV2|TRBJ2-1|NA|TRBD2
CASRTGTSGRNEQFF
TGTGCCAGCAGGACCGGGACTAGCGGGAGGAATGAGCAGTTCTTC
>TRBV5-1|TRBJ2-3|NA|NA
CASSLEGRVATDTQYF
TGCGCCAGCAGCTTGGAGGGGCGCGTCGCCACAGATACGCAGTATTTT
>TRBV1|TRBJ2-1|NA|NA
CTSSPIAGDAYNEQFF
TGCACCAGCAGCCCCATAGCGGGGGACGCTTACAATGAGCAGTTCTTC
>TRBV5-1|TRBJ2-5|NA|TRBD2
CASSLGLAGESETQYF
TGCGCCAGCAGCCTCGGACTAGCGGGAGAGAGTGAGACCCAGTACTTC
>TRBV2|TRBJ2-3|NA|TRBD2
CASSPLARTDTQYF
TGTGCCAGCAGCCCACTAGCGCGGACAGATACGCAGTATTTT
>TRBV19|TRBJ1-3|NA|NA
CASSSRPTGSSGNTIYF
TGTGCCAGTAGTTCTAGACCCACAGGCAGCTCTGGAAACACCATATATTTT
>TRBV5-1|TRBJ2-6|NA|NA
CASSSGDGSGANVLTF
TGCGCCAGCAGCTCGGGGGACGGCTCTGGGGCCAACGTCCTGACTTTC
>TRBV7-3|TRBJ1-2|NA|NA
CASSLKGLDYTF
TGTGCCAGCAGCCTAAAAGGGCTCGACTACACCTTC
>TRBV5-4|TRBJ2-5|NA|TRBD2
CASSLAGTSKETQYF
TGTGCCAGCAGCTTGGCGGGGACTAGCAAAGAGACCCAGTACTTC
>TRBV5-4|TRBJ1-4|NA|NA
CASSLAGDLNEKLFF
TGTGCCAGCAGCTTGGCAGGTGATCTTAATGAAAAACTGTTTTTT
>TRBV5-1|TRBJ1-1|NA|TRBD1
CASSLGQGATMNTEAFF
TGCGCCAGCAGCTTGGGCCAGGGGGCCACCATGAACACTGAAGCTTTCTTT
>TRBV7-9|TRBJ1-2|NA|NA
CASSLGGSYGYTF
TGTGCCAGCAGCTTAGGAGGCTCCTATGGCTACACCTTC
>TRBV10-3|TRBJ1-5|NA|NA
CASADSNQPQHF
TGTGCCAGCGCCGACAGTAATCAGCCCCAGCATTTT
>TRBV5-1|TRBJ2-5|many|TRBD2
CASKVAGGPWETQYF
TGCGCCAGCAAGGTAGCGGGAGGGCCATGGGAGACCCAGTACTTC
>TRBV28|TRBJ1-2|many|NA
CASSLQGDYGYTF
TGTGCCAGCAGTTTACAGGGTGACTATGGCTACACCTTC
>TRBV7-6|TRBJ2-2|few|NA
CASSRGTSGTGELFF
TGTGCCAGCAGCCGCGGGACTTCCGGGACCGGGGAGCTGTTTTTT
>TRBV29-1|TRBJ2-5|few|TRBD1
CSVRQGDETQYF
TGCAGCGTCCGACAGGGAGACGAGACCCAGTACTTC
>TRBV6-9|TRBJ2-3|NA|TRBD2
CASSRLAGGRSDTQYF
TGTGCCAGCAGTCGGTTAGCGGGAGGGAGGTCAGATACGCAGTATTTT
>TRBV28|TRBJ1-5|NA|NA
CASSLYQSPRNQPQHF
TGTGCCAGCAGTTTATATCAATCTCCTCGCAATCAGCCCCAGCATTTT
>TRBV28|TRBJ1-1|NA|NA
CASIGGGDAEAFF
TGTGCCAGCATTGGGGGAGGGGACGCTGAAGCTTTCTTT
>TRBV7-3|TRBJ2-7|NA|TRBD2
CASSLGTSGSSYEQYF
TGTGCCAGCAGCTTAGGTACTAGCGGGAGTTCCTACGAGCAGTACTTC
>TRBV19|TRBJ2-2|NA|TRBD2
CASSILAGGPRSTGELFF
TGTGCCAGTAGTATATTAGCGGGAGGGCCACGAAGCACCGGGGAGCTGTTTTTT
>TRBV10-1|TRBJ2-7|NA|NA
CASSDGERSSYEQYF
TGCGCCAGCAGTGATGGGGAGCGGAGTTCCTACGAGCAGTACTTC
>TRBV6-5|TRBJ2-1|NA|NA
CASSLGASRNEQFF
TGTGCCAGCAGTTTAGGGGCGAGTAGAAATGAGCAGTTCTTC
>TRBV6-1|TRBJ2-7|NA|TRBD2
CASSREGPYEQYF
TGTGCCAGCAGCCGGGAGGGCCCCTACGAGCAGTACTTC
>TRBV10-3|TRBJ2-5|NA|NA
CAISETGLQETQYF
TGTGCCATCAGTGAAACCGGACTGCAAGAGACCCAGTACTTC
>TRBV6-6|TRBJ1-1|NA|NA
CASSYFEGPWGTEAFF
TGTGCCAGCAGTTACTTCGAGGGTCCTTGGGGCACTGAAGCTTTCTTT
>TRBV5-1|TRBJ1-1|few|NA
CASGIGNSLMNTEAFF
TGCGCCAGCGGGATAGGAAACTCCCTCATGAACACTGAAGCTTTCTTT
>TRBV28|TRBJ2-5|NA|NA
CASSSRDFQETQYF
TGTGCCAGCAGTTCCAGGGACTTCCAAGAGACCCAGTACTTC